This TCR beta chain was identified during a study of blood T cell repertoires in COVID-19. Study-level information: Both acute and convalescent COVID-19 samples were obtained from the United States, Italy and Spain. The cDNA or gDNA used as material had been derived from T cells, B-cell-depleted T cells, or PBMCs.

Between the trimmed V and J ends, which lost 2 bases and 4 bases, there was a span of 8 bases. The CDR3 is 13 amino acids. Looked up from germline, CDR1 is LGHDT and CDR2 is YNNKEL (reference sequence). As handled by the study authors: Amplifying reference gene primers gave estimates of nucleated cell counts. Generated by immunoSEQ multiplex PCR, the TCRdb table keeps only in-frame clones and is missing some. The V and J calls and the clone size are those of that table, but D and trimming were determined from the DNA. The sample yields over 150,000 clones, just under 85% seen once. The sequenced sample consisted of peripheral blood. This chain joins TRBV3-1 (or the pseudogene TRBV3-2) and TRBJ1-1, with a weak D call TRBD1 (5 bases). The TCR originated in a woman in her sixties with acute or convalescent COVID-19. CDR3 sequence: CASSQMGGTEAFF. The DNA of the CDR3 is TGTGCCAGCAGCCAAATGGGGGGCACTGAAGCTTTCTTT.